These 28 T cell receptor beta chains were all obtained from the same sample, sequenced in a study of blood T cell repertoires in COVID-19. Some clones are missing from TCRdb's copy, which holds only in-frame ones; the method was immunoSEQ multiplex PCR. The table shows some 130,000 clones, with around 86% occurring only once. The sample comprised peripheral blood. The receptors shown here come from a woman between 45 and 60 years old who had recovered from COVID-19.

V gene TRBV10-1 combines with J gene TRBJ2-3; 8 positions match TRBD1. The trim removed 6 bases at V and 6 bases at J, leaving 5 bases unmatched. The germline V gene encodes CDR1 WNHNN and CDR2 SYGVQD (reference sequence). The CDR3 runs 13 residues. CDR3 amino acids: CASRRQGSDTQYF. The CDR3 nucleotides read TGCGCCAGCAGGCGACAGGGGAGTGATACGCAGTATTTT.

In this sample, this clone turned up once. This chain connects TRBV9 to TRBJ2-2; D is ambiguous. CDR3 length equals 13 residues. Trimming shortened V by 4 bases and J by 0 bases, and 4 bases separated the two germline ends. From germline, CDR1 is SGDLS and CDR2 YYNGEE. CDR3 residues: CASSRANTGELFF. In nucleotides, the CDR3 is TGTGCCAGCAGCCGTGCGAACACCGGGGAGCTGTTTTTT.

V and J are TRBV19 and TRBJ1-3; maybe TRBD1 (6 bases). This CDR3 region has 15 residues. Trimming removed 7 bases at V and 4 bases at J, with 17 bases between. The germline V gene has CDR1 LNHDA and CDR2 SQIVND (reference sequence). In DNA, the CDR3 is TGTGCCAGTACCTCCTCGGACAGCAAAGGAAACACCATATATTTT. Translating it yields CASTSSDSKGNTIYF.

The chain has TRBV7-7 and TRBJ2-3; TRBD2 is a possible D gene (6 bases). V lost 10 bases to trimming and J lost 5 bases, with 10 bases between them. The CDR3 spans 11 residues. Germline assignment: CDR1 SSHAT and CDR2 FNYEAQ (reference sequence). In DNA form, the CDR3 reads TGTGCCATTTTGCGGGGAGATACGCAGTATTTT. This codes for CAILRGDTQYF.

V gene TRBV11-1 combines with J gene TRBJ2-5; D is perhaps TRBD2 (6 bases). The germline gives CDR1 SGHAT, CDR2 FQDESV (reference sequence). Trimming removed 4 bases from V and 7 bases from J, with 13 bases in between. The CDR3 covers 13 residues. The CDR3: CASSSTRQATQYF. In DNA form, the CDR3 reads TGTGCCAGCAGCTCGACTAGGCAGGCGACCCAGTACTTC.

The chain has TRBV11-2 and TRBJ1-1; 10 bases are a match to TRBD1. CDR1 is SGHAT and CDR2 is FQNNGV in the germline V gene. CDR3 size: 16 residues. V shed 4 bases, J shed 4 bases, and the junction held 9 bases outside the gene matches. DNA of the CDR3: TGTGCCAGCAGCTCGGACAGGGGGTTTGTGGGCACTGAAGCTTTCTTT. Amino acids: CASSSDRGFVGTEAFF.

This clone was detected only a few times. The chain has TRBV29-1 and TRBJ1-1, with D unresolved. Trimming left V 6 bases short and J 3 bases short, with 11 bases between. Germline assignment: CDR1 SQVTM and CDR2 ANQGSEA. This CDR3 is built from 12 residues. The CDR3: CSVEPSDTEAFF. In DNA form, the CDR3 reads TGCAGCGTCGAACCTTCGGACACTGAAGCTTTCTTT.

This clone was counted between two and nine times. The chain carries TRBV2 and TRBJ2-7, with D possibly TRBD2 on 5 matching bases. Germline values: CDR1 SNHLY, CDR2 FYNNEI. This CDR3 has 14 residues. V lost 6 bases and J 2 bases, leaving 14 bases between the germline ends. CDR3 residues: CASRLALRAYEQYF. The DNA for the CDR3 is TGTGCCAGCAGGCTGGCCTTGAGGGCCTACGAGCAGTACTTC.

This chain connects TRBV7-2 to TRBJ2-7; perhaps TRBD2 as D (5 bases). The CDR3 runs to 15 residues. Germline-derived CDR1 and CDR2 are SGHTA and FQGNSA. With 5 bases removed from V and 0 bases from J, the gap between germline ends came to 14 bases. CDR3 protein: CASSPMPGTSYEQYF. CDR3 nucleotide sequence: TGTGCCAGCAGCCCGATGCCGGGAACCTCCTACGAGCAGTACTTC.

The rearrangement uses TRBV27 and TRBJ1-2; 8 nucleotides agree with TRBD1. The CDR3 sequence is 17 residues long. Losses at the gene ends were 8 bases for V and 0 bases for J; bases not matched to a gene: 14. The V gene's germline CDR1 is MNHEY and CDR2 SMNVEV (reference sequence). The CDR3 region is CASLGQGEKNSNYGYTF. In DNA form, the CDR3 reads TGTGCCAGCCTAGGACAGGGAGAAAAGAATTCTAACTATGGCTACACCTTC.

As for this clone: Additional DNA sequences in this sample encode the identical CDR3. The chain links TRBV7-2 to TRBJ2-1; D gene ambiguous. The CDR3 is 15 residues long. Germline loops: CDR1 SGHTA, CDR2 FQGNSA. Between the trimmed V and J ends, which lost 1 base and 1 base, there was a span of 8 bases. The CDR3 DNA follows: TGTGCCAGCAGCTTAGGGGCCTCTTCCTACAATGAGCAGTTCTTC. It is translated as CASSLGASSYNEQFF.

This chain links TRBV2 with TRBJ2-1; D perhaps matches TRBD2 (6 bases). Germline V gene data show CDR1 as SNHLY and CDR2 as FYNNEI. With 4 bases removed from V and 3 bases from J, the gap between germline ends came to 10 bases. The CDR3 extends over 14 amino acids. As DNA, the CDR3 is TGTGCCAGCAGTGGTCTGGACTACTACAATGAGCAGTTCTTC. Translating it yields CASSGLDYYNEQFF.

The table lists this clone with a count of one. This CDR3 reads CASGNRRKNTEAFF. CDR3 sequence (DNA): TGTGCCAGCGGGAACAGGAGAAAGAACACTGAAGCTTTCTTT. The J gene is TRBJ1-1, the V gene TRBV6-6; a weak D match, TRBD1 (5 bases). Per the germline V gene, CDR1 is MNHNY and CDR2 is SVGAGI (reference sequence). With 8 bases removed from V and 1 base from J, the gap between germline ends came to 14 bases. The CDR3 loop spans 14 amino acids.

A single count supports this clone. The CDR3 reads CASSPILNSGANVLTF. The CDR3 nucleotides read TGTGCCAGCAGTCCTATCTTAAACTCTGGGGCCAACGTCCTGACTTTC. The chain carries TRBV27 and TRBJ2-6; D is uncertain. V lost 5 bases and J lost 0, with 11 bases in between. CDR3 length: 16 residues. Germline V gives CDR1 MNHEY, CDR2 SMNVEV (reference sequence). Full variable domain (rest looked up from reference TRBV27 and TRBJ2-6): EAQVTQNPRYLITVTGKKLTVTCSQNMNHEYMSWYRQDPGLGLRQIYYSMNVEVTDKGDVPEGYKVSRKEKRNFPLILESPSPNQTSLYFCASSPILNSGANVLTFGAGSRLTVL.

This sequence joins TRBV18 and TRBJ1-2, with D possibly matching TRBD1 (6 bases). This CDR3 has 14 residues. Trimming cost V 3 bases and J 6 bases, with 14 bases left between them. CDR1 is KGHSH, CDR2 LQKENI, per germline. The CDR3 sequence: CASSPVQGPHGYTF. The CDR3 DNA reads TGTGCCAGCTCACCTGTACAGGGACCCCATGGCTACACCTTC.

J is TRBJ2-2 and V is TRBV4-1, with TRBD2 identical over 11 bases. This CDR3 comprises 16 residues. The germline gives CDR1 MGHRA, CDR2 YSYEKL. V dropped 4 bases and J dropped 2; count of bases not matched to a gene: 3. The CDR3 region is CASSRSGGGNTGELFF. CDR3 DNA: TGCGCCAGCAGCCGTAGCGGGGGGGGCAACACCGGGGAGCTGTTTTTT.

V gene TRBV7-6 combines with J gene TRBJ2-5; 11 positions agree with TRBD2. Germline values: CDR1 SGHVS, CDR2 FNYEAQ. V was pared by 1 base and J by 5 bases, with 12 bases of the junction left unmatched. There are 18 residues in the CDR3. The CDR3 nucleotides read TGTGCCAGCAGCTTAGGATCCATAGCGGGGGGGTTGAGGGAGACCCAGTACTTC. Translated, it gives CASSLGSIAGGLRETQYF.

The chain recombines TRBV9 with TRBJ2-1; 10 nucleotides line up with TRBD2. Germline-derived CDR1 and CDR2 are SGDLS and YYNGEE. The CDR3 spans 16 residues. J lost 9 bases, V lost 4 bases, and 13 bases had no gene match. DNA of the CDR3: TGTGCCAGCAGCTTGGAAGCGGGAGGGCTTCGGGGTGAGCAGTTCTTC. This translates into CASSLEAGGLRGEQFF.

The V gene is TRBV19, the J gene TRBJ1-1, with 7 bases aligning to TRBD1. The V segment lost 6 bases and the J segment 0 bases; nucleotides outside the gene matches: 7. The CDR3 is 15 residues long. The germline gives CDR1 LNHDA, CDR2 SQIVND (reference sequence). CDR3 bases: TGTGCCAGTAGCAAGGGACAGCTTATGAACACTGAAGCTTTCTTT. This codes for CASSKGQLMNTEAFF. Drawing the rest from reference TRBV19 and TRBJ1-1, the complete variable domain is DGGITQSPKYLFRKEGQNVTLSCEQNLNHDAMYWYRQDPGQGLRLIYYSQIVNDFQKGDIAEGYSVSREKKESFPLTVTSAQKNPTAFYLCASSKGQLMNTEAFFGQGTRLTVV.

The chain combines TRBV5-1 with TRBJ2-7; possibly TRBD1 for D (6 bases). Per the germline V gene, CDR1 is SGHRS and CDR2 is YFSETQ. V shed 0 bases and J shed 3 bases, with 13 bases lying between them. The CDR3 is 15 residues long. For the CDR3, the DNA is TGCGCCAGCAGCTTGGAAGGGGGAACGGTCTACGAGCAGTACTTC. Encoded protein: CASSLEGGTVYEQYF.

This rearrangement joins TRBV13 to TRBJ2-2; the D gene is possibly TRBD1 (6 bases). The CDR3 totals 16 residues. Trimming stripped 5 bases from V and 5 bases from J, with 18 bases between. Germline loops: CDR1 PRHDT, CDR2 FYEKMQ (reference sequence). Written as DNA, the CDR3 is TGTGCCAGCAGCCAGGGTTCCGGGACATTTACCGGGGAGCTGTTTTTT. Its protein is CASSQGSGTFTGELFF.

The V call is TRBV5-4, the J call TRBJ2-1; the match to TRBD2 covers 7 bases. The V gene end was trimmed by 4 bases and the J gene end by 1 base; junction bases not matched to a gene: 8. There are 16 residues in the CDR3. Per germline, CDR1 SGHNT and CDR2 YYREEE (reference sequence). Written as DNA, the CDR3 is TGTGCCAGCAGCGAGGGCGGGAGAGGGTCCTACAATGAGCAGTTCTTC. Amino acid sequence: CASSEGGRGSYNEQFF.

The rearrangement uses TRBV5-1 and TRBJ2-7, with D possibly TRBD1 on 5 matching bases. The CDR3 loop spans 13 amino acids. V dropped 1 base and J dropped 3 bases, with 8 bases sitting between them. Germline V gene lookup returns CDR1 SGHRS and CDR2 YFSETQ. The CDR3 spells CASSLSRDYEQYF. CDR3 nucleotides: TGCGCCAGCAGCTTGAGCAGGGACTACGAGCAGTACTTC.

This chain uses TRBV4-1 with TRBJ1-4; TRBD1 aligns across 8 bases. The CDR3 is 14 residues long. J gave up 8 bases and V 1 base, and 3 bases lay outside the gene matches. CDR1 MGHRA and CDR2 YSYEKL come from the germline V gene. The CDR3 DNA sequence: TGCGCCAGCAGCCAAGTCGGACAGGGAGAAAAACTGTTTTTT. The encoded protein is CASSQVGQGEKLFF.

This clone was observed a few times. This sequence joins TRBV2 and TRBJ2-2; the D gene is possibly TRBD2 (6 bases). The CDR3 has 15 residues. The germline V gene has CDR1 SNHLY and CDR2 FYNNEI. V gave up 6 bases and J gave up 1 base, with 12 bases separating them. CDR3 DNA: TGTGCCAGCAGCCTGAGGGGACTGAACACCGGGGAGCTGTTTTTT. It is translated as CASSLRGLNTGELFF. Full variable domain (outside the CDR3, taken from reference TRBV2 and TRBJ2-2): EPEVTQTPSHQVTQMGQEVILRCVPISNHLYFYWYRQILGQKVEFLVSFYNNEISEKSEIFDDQFSVERPDGSNFTLKIRSTKLEDSAMYFCASSLRGLNTGELFFGEGSRLTVL.

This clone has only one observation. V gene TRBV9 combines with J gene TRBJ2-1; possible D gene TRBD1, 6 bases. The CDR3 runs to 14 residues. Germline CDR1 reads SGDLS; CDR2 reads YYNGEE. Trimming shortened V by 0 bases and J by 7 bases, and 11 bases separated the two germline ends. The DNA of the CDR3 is TGTGCCAGCAGCGTAGGAGGGGGTCAGAATGAGCAGTTCTTC. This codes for CASSVGGGQNEQFF.

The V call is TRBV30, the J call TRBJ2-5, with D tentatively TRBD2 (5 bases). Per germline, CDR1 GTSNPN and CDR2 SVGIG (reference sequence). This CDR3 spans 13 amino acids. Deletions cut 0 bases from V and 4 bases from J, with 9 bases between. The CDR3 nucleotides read TGTGCCTGGAGTGTTGGGCTAGCAGAGACCCAGTACTTC. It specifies CAWSVGLAETQYF.

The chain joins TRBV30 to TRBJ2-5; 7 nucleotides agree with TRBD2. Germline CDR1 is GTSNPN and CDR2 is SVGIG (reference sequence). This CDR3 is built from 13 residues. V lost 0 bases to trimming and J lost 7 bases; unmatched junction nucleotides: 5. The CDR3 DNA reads TGTGCCTGGAGTGTTGGGGGGAGGGTGACCCAGTACTTC. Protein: CAWSVGGRVTQYF.